These T cell receptor beta chains were read from a single sample in a study of CD8 T cells in Susac syndrome. TCRdb reprocessed the immunoSEQ multiplex PCR reads via MiXCR and lists one record per CDR3 protein. The data hold approximately 220,000 distinct CDR3 sequences, with roughly nine tenths observed a single time. The sequenced sample consisted of CD8+ T cells from PBMCs. The source of these receptors is a human donor with multiple sclerosis. Both conserved end residues are part of each CDR3. D genes are given only for firm matches. The size entry is marked missing in some rows and otherwise reads once, few, many or a size class.

J gene: TRBJ1-2
V gene: TRBV7-9
clone size: .
D gene: .
CDR3 DNA: TGTGCCAGCAGCTTAGGGCAGGAGGGCTACACCTTC
CDR3 protein: CASSLGQEGYTF

J gene: TRBJ1-5
V gene: TRBV2
clone size: .
D gene: TRBD1
CDR3 DNA: TGTGCCAGCAGCACAGGGGCCCTTAATCAGCCCCAGCATTTT
CDR3 protein: CASSTGALNQPQHF

J gene: TRBJ2-5
V gene: TRBV4-1
clone size: .
D gene: .
CDR3 DNA: TGCGCCAGCAGCCAAGTCCAAGGGGAGACCCAGTACTTC
CDR3 protein: CASSQVQGETQYF

J gene: TRBJ1-2
V gene: TRBV13
clone size: .
D gene: .
CDR3 DNA: TGTGCCAGCAGCTCATCCCTTAACTATGGCTACACCTTC
CDR3 protein: CASSSSLNYGYTF

J gene: TRBJ2-2
V gene: TRBV7-8
clone size: .
D gene: .
CDR3 DNA: TGTGCCAGCAGCTTAAGGGCCAACACCGGGGAGCTGTTTTTT
CDR3 protein: CASSLRANTGELFF

J gene: TRBJ2-7
V gene: TRBV19
clone size: .
D gene: TRBD1
CDR3 DNA: TGTGCCAGTAGCGATGGCAGGGACAGGGCTTACGAGCAGTACTTC
CDR3 protein: CASSDGRDRAYEQYF

J gene: TRBJ1-5
V gene: TRBV6-6
clone size: .
D gene: TRBD1
CDR3 DNA: TGTGCCAGCAGTTACTTGACAGGGCCCAATCAGCCCCAGCATTTT
CDR3 protein: CASSYLTGPNQPQHF

J gene: TRBJ2-1
V gene: TRBV7-9
clone size: few
D gene: .
CDR3 DNA: TGTGCCAGCAGCTTAGGGTTAGATGAGCAGTTCTTC
CDR3 protein: CASSLGLDEQFF

J gene: TRBJ1-2
V gene: TRBV15
clone size: once
D gene: .
CDR3 DNA: TGTGCCACCAGCACAACCTTTAAAGCTAACTATGGCTACACCTTC
CDR3 protein: CATSTTFKANYGYTF

J gene: TRBJ2-1
V gene: TRBV7-6
clone size: .
D gene: .
CDR3 DNA: TGTGCCAGCAGCCAGGGATCAGCGGGTGAGCAGTTCTTC
CDR3 protein: CASSQGSAGEQFF

J gene: TRBJ2-1
V gene: TRBV2
clone size: .
D gene: .
CDR3 DNA: TGTGCCAGCAGCCGCTCACGTTACAATGAGCAGTTCTTC
CDR3 protein: CASSRSRYNEQFF

J gene: TRBJ2-5
V gene: TRBV10-3
clone size: .
D gene: .
CDR3 DNA: TGTGCCATCAGTGAGCAAGAAGAGACCCAGTACTTC
CDR3 protein: CAISEQEETQYF

J gene: TRBJ2-7
V gene: TRBV4-1
clone size: .
D gene: TRBD2
CDR3 DNA: TGCGCCAGCAGCCAAGCCTCGAAGGGACTAGACGAGCAGTACTTC
CDR3 protein: CASSQASKGLDEQYF

J gene: TRBJ1-2
V gene: TRBV27
clone size: .
D gene: .
CDR3 DNA: TGTGCCAGCAGTTTAGGCCCGGCGCGTGGCTACACCTTC
CDR3 protein: CASSLGPARGYTF

J gene: TRBJ1-2
V gene: TRBV30
clone size: .
D gene: TRBD1
CDR3 DNA: TGTGCCGGGACGGGAACAGGGGGCGGCGGCGGCTACACCTTC
CDR3 protein: CAGTGTGGGGGYTF

J gene: TRBJ2-1
V gene: TRBV4-2
clone size: .
D gene: TRBD2
CDR3 DNA: TGTGCCAGCAGCCAAGGCGAGACTAGCGGGGGGGTCTTTGAGCAGTTCTTC
CDR3 protein: CASSQGETSGGVFEQFF

J gene: TRBJ2-1
V gene: TRBV9
clone size: .
D gene: .
CDR3 DNA: TGTGCCAGCAGCGTAGGAGGGGTGAATGAGCAGTTCTTC
CDR3 protein: CASSVGGVNEQFF

J gene: TRBJ2-1
V gene: TRBV3-1
clone size: .
D gene: TRBD2
CDR3 DNA: TGTGCCAGCAGCCAAGGGCTAGCGGGAGGGCTGTTCTTC
CDR3 protein: CASSQGLAGGLFF

J gene: TRBJ2-1
V gene: TRBV2
clone size: once
D gene: TRBD2
CDR3 DNA: TGTGCCAGCAGAACCCAGGGGCTAGCGGGGTACAATGAGCAGTTCTTC
CDR3 protein: CASRTQGLAGYNEQFF

J gene: TRBJ1-5
V gene: TRBV19
clone size: .
D gene: .
CDR3 DNA: TGTGCCAGTAGTTGGACAGACGATCAGCCCCAGCATTTT
CDR3 protein: CASSWTDDQPQHF

J gene: TRBJ2-3
V gene: TRBV12-3/TRBV12-4
clone size: .
D gene: .
CDR3 DNA: TGTGCCAGCAGTCAATGGATCACAGATACGCAGTATTTT
CDR3 protein: CASSQWITDTQYF

J gene: TRBJ2-1
V gene: TRBV7-9
clone size: .
D gene: TRBD1
CDR3 DNA: TGTGCCAGCAGCTCAAGGGACAGGGCGAATGAGCAGTTCTTC
CDR3 protein: CASSSRDRANEQFF

J gene: TRBJ2-5
V gene: TRBV5-1
clone size: .
D gene: TRBD2
CDR3 DNA: TGCGCCAGCGCGCTAGCGGGGCCCCAAGAGACCCAGTACTTC
CDR3 protein: CASALAGPQETQYF

J gene: TRBJ1-5
V gene: TRBV5-4
clone size: .
D gene: .
CDR3 DNA: TGTGCCAGCAGCCCGGGTGTCGGGAAAATAGGCGGGAATAGCAATCAGCCCCAGCATTTT
CDR3 protein: CASSPGVGKIGGNSNQPQHF

J gene: TRBJ1-2
V gene: TRBV7-9
clone size: .
D gene: .
CDR3 DNA: TGTGCCAGCAGCTTGTTACTTACTGACGGCTACACCTTC
CDR3 protein: CASSLLLTDGYTF

J gene: TRBJ1-1
V gene: TRBV20-1
clone size: .
D gene: .
CDR3 DNA: TGCAGTGCTAGATCTCCAGAGGTAGGCGCTTTCTTT
CDR3 protein: CSARSPEVGAFF

J gene: TRBJ1-1
V gene: TRBV6-1
clone size: .
D gene: .
CDR3 DNA: TGTGCCAGCAGGGTGACGGGAACTGAAGCTTTCTTT
CDR3 protein: CASRVTGTEAFF

J gene: TRBJ2-1
V gene: TRBV19
clone size: few
D gene: TRBD1
CDR3 DNA: TGTGCCAGTAGTACGACAGGGTACAATGAGCAGTTCTTC
CDR3 protein: CASSTTGYNEQFF

J gene: TRBJ2-1
V gene: TRBV25-1
clone size: .
D gene: TRBD2
CDR3 DNA: TGTGCCAGCAGTGAAATCAGGGCTAGCGGGGGTCCAGACGGAAATGAGCAGTTCTTC
CDR3 protein: CASSEIRASGGPDGNEQFF

J gene: TRBJ1-4
V gene: TRBV12-3/TRBV12-4
clone size: .
D gene: TRBD1
CDR3 DNA: TGTGCCAGCAGTTTCGACAGGGGGGATGAAAAACTGTTTTTT
CDR3 protein: CASSFDRGDEKLFF

J gene: TRBJ2-2
V gene: TRBV5-1
clone size: .
D gene: .
CDR3 DNA: TGCGCCAGCAGCTTCCTAGACATGGTTACCGGGGAGCTGTTTTTT
CDR3 protein: CASSFLDMVTGELFF

J gene: TRBJ1-1
V gene: TRBV29-1
clone size: .
D gene: .
CDR3 DNA: TGCAGCTTTGAGACGGCGTACATGAACACTGAAGCTTTCTTT
CDR3 protein: CSFETAYMNTEAFF

J gene: TRBJ2-1
V gene: TRBV20-1
clone size: .
D gene: TRBD2
CDR3 DNA: TGCAGTGCTAGGGAACTAGCGGGGGCCCTAAATGAGCAGTTCTTC
CDR3 protein: CSARELAGALNEQFF

J gene: TRBJ2-7
V gene: TRBV27
clone size: .
D gene: .
CDR3 DNA: TGTGCCAGCAGTTACGCGGGACAGTGGGGTCCGGAGCAGTACTTC
CDR3 protein: CASSYAGQWGPEQYF

J gene: TRBJ2-1
V gene: TRBV20-1
clone size: .
D gene: TRBD2
CDR3 DNA: TGCAGTGCTAGAGGCTGGCGGGGGTCGAACAATGAGCAGTTCTTC
CDR3 protein: CSARGWRGSNNEQFF